This T cell receptor (beta chain) was documented in a study of CD8 T cells in ankylosing spondylitis. Each CDR3 protein gets one entry after TCRdb re-called the 5' RACE reads with MiXCR. The sample has approximately 300,000 distinct CDR3 sequences, around 19% seen once. Overall study findings and caveats: Ankylosing spondylitis blood appeared to carry a characteristic TCR beta motif of roughly eight highly homologous variants.

Germline loops: CDR1 MNHNS, CDR2 SASEGT. The V gene lost 7 bases and the J gene lost 2 bases, with 9 bases spanning the gap. This CDR3 spans 13 amino acids. Notes on this clonotype: What it binds is unknown.

This rearrangement joins TRBV6-1 to TRBJ1-5, with D maybe TRBD1 (6 bases). Sequencing used blood, either unsorted or a sorted T cell fraction (not recorded which). The clonotype comes from a male donor with ankylosing spondylitis or in good health (not recorded which). CDR3 region: CASIRTGNQPQHF. As DNA, the CDR3 is TGTGCCAGCATCCGGACAGGCAATCAGCCCCAGCATTTT.